The present entry profiles one TCR beta chain with its context. This clonotype turned up a few times. This clone's antigen is unknown. No quality values exist for individual bases; no much larger clone is one base distant. The sample belongs to a study of T-cell reconstitution after alpha-beta-depleted transplantation in children (dated by TCRdb to about 2016). Describing the broader study: T-cell immune reconstitution after TCRalphabeta/CD19-depleted allogeneic hematopoietic cell transplantation in children was quantitatively tracked in the study by means of TCR repertoire profiling. Study-level results and caveats: Apparently early alphabetaT-cell count recovery about two months after transplant reportedly relied on only several hundred rapidly expanded clones derived from non-depleted graft cells. The frequencies of hyperexpanded clones fell over the following months, and after one year, T-cell counts and TCRbeta diversity were mostly attributed to newly produced T cells. In some patients, the high TCRbeta diversity seen at day 60 was put down to recipient T cells and intrathymic progenitors that had survived conditioning.

The treatment or condition label, as the study defines it: allogeneic hematopoietic cell transplantation with graft depleted of TCRalphabeta T cells and CD19 B cells. The transplant recipients were children given TCRalphabeta/CD19-depleted allogeneic hematopoietic cell grafts. Libraries were made using PCR. The instrument was an Illumina HiSeq 2500. TCR library preparation used molecular barcoding, with unique molecular identifiers applied to normalize quantification of the TCRbeta repertoire. The public reads were quality trimmed at Q25 with fastp and then assembled into clones with MiXCR by TCRdb, keeping productive beta chains. Records with the same CDR3 protein are collapsed into one entry carrying the most frequent genes and DNA. This sample is represented by around 700,000 distinct CDR3 sequences; about an eighth of them were singletons. 0.79% of the sample belongs to the ten largest clones.

Measured from the cysteine to the phenylalanine, the CDR3 is 15 residues long. Just CDR3 DNA is preserved here, 45 bases in frame from base 1. V drops 4 bases and J drops 5 bases, leaving 16 bases in between. CDR1 and CDR2, looked up from the germline V gene (reference sequence), are SGHKS and YYEKEE. Specimen: PBMCs, collected before TCRalphabeta/CD19-depleted stem cell transplant. Recombination connected TRBV5-5 to TRBJ1-5; the D gene is perhaps TRBD1, on 6 matching bases. This receptor was obtained from a girl aged 2 to 9 with congenital amegakaryocytic thrombocytopenia, due to receive a stem cell transplant. The CDR3 region reads CASSREGNRDQPQHF. Here is the DNA: TGTGCCAGCAGCCGCGAGGGAAACAGGGATCAGCCCCAGCATTTT.